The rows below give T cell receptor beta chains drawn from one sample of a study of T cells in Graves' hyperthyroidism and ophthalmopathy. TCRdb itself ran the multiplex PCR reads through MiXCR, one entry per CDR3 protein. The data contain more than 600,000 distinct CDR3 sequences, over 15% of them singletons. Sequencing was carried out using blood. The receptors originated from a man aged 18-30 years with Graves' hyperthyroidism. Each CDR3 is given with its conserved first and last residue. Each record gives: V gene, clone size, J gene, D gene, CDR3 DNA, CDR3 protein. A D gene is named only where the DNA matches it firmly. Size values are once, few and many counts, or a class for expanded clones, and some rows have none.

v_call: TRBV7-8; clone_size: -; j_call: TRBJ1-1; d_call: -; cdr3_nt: TGTGCCAGCAGCCCTCCTTGGGCTGAAGCTTTCTTT; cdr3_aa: CASSPPWAEAFF
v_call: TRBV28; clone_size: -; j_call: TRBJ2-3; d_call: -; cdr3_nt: TGTGCCAGCAGTACCCCGGGAGCGTACACAGATACGCAGTATTTT; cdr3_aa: CASSTPGAYTDTQYF
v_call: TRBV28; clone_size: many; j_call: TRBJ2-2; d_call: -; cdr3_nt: TGTGCCAGCAGTTTGGTGGGGGCGAACACCGGGGAGCTGTTTTTT; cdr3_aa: CASSLVGANTGELFF
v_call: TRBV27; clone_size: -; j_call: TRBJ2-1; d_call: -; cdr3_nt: TGTGCCAGCATGGAACGGCCCTCCTACAATGAGCAGTTCTTC; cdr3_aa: CASMERPSYNEQFF
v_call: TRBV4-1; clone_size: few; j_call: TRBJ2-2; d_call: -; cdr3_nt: TGCGCCAGCAGCCCGAAGGGAATCGAACACACCGGGGAGCTGTTTTTT; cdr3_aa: CASSPKGIEHTGELFF
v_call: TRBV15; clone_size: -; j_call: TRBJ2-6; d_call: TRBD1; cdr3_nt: TGTGCCACCAGCAGACCGGGACAGGGCATCACTGGGGCCAACGTCCTGACTTTC; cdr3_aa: CATSRPGQGITGANVLTF
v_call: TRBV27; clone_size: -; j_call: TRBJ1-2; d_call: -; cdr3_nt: TGTGCCAGCAGTGAGACTACAGGTACCTATGGCTACACCTTC; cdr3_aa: CASSETTGTYGYTF
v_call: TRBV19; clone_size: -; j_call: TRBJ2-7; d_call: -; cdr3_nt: TGTGCCAGTAGTATAGAGTTCGGCTACGAGCAGTACTTC; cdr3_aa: CASSIEFGYEQYF
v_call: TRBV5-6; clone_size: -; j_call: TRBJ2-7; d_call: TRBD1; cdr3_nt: TGTGCCAGCAGTTCCGGGACAGGGTTGAGCGAGCAGTACTTC; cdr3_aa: CASSSGTGLSEQYF
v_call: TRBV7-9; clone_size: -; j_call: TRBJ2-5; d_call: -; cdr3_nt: TGTGCCACCGAGGGCCCTTCTGGGGTAGAGACCCAGTACTTC; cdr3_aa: CATEGPSGVETQYF
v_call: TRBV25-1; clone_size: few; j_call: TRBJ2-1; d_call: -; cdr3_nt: TGTGCCAGCAGCGAAGACATCAGGTCAGGGCAGTTCTTC; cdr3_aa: CASSEDIRSGQFF
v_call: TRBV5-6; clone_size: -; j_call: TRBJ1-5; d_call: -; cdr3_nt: TGTGCCAGCAGCCAGGGACTGGGAGGGCCCCAGCATTTT; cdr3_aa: CASSQGLGGPQHF
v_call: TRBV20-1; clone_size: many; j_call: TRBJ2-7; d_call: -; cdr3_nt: TGCAGTCCTTCACAGGGATCCTACGAGCAGTACTTC; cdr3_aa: CSPSQGSYEQYF
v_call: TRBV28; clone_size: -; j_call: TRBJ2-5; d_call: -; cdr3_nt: TGTGCCAGCAGTTTCCTCCTTTTGGAGGGGGCAGAGACCCAGTACTTC; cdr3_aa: CASSFLLLEGAETQYF
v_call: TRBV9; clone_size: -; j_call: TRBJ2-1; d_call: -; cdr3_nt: TGTGCCAGCGGTCCAGGGGACAACTCCTACAATGAGCAGTTCTTC; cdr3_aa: CASGPGDNSYNEQFF
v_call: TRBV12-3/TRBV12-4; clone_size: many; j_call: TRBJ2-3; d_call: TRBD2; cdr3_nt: TGTGCCAGCAGTTCACCTAGCGGGGAGAACACAGATACGCAGTATTTT; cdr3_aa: CASSSPSGENTDTQYF
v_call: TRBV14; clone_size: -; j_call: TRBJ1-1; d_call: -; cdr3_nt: TGTGCCAGCATCGCCGGACCAGGGAACACTGAAGCTTTCTTT; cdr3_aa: CASIAGPGNTEAFF
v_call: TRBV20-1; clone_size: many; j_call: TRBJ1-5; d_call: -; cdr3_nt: TGCAGTGCCCCGCCGGGGAACAATCAGCCCCAGCATTTT; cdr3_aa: CSAPPGNNQPQHF
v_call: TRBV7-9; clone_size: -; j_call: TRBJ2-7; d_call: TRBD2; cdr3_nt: TGTGCCAGCAGCTCGACTAGCGGTCTCGAGCAGTACTTC; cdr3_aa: CASSSTSGLEQYF
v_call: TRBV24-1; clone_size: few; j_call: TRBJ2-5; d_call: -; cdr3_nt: TGTGCCACCAGTGATCCCGGACCCCAAGAGACCCAGTACTTC; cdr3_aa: CATSDPGPQETQYF
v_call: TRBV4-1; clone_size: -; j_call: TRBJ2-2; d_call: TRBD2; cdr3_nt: TGCGCCAGCAGCCGCCAACTAGCGGGAGTAGTTACCGGGGAGCTGTTTTTT; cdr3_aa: CASSRQLAGVVTGELFF
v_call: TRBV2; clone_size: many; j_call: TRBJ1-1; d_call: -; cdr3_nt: TGTGCCAGCAGCGCAGAGATGAACACTGAAGCTTTCTTT; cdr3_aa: CASSAEMNTEAFF
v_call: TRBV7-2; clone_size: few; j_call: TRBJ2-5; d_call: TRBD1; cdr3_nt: TGTGCCAGCAGCGAGGGGGCAGGACTGAACCAAGAGACCCAGTACTTC; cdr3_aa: CASSEGAGLNQETQYF
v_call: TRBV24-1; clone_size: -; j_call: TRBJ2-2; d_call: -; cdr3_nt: TGTGCCACCGGTAAAGGGGTGACCGGGGAGCTGTTTTTT; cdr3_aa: CATGKGVTGELFF
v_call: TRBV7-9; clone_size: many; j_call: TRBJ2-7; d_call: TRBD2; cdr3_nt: TGTGCCAGCAGCTTATGGGCTAGCGGTCATCACGAGCAGTACTTC; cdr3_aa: CASSLWASGHHEQYF
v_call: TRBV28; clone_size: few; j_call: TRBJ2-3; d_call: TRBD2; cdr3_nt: TGTGCCAGCAGTTCAGGGACCCCCCGGGGGGGTACGCAGTATTTT; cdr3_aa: CASSSGTPRGGTQYF
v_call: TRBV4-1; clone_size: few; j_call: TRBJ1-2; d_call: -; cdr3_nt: TGCGCCAGCAGCCATGAAGTGCGCAGGCCGGCCTCTGGCTACACCTTC; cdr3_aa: CASSHEVRRPASGYTF
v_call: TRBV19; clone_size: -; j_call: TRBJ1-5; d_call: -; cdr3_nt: TGTGCCAGTAGTATGGGAGGGCGGGTCAATCAGCCCCAGCATTTT; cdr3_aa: CASSMGGRVNQPQHF
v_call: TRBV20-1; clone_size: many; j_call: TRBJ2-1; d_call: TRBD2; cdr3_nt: TGCAGTGCTAGAGATTCACGACTAGCCGACAATGAGCAGTTCTTC; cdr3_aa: CSARDSRLADNEQFF
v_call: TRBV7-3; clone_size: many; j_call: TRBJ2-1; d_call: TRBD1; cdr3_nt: TGTGCCAGCAGCCAACCGGACAGGCCCTACAATGAGCAGTTCTTC; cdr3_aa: CASSQPDRPYNEQFF
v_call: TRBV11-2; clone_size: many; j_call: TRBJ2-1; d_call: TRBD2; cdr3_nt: TGTGCCAGCAGCTTAGCCGCGGGAGACCACAATGAGCAGTTCTTC; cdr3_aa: CASSLAAGDHNEQFF
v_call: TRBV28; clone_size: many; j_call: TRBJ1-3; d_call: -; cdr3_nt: TGTGCCAGCAGCCAACAAGGAAACACCATATATTTT; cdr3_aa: CASSQQGNTIYF
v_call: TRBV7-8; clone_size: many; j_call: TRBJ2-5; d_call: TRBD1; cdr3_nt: TGTGCCAGCAGCCCCTCCGGGACAGCCCAAGAGACCCAGTACTTC; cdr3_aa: CASSPSGTAQETQYF
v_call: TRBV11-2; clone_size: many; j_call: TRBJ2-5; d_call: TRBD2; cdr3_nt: TGTGCCAGCAGCCCGACTAGCGGGAGAAGAAGGGAGACCCAGTACTTC; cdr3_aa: CASSPTSGRRRETQYF
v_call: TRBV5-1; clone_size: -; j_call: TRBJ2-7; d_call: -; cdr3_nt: TGCGCCAGCAGCACTGGTCAGGGGAGATACGAGCAGTACTTC; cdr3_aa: CASSTGQGRYEQYF
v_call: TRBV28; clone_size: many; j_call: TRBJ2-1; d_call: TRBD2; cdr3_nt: TGTGCCAGCAGTTTATTAGGGCAGGGAAGGGCTAGCGGGAAGAGGAATGAGCAGTTCTTC; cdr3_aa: CASSLLGQGRASGKRNEQFF
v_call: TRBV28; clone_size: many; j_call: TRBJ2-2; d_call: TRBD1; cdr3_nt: TGTGCCACCACCGGGACAGGGGAGATCGGGGAGCTGTTTTTT; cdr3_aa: CATTGTGEIGELFF
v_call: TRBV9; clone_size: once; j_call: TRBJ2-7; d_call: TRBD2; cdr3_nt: TGTGCCAGCAGCCGGGGACTAGCGGGACCCCGGCACGAGCAGTACTTC; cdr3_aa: CASSRGLAGPRHEQYF
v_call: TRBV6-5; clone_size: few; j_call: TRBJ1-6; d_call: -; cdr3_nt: TGTGCCAGCAGTTATGAGGGTACGACACCCCTCCACTTT; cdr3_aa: CASSYEGTTPLHF
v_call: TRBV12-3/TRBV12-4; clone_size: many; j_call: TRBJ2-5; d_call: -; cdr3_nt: TGTGCCAGCAGTCCTCCCAGGTTCCAAGAGACCCAGTACTTC; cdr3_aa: CASSPPRFQETQYF
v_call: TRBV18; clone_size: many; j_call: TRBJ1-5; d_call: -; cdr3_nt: TGTGCCAGCTCACCAGGAGGGAGTCAGCCCCAGCATTTT; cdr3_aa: CASSPGGSQPQHF
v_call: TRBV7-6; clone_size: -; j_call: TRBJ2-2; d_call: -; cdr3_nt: TGTGCCAGCAGCTTAGAAGCAGAGACGAACACCGGGGAGCTGTTTTTT; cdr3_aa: CASSLEAETNTGELFF
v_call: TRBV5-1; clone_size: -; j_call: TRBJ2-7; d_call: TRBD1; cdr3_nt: TGCGCCAGCAGCTTTACTCAGTGGGACAGGGACGTCTCCTACGAGCAGTACTTC; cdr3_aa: CASSFTQWDRDVSYEQYF
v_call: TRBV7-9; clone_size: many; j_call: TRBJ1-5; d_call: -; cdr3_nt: TGTGCCAGCAGCTTAGCCTATAGCAATCAGCCCCAGCATTTT; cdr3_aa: CASSLAYSNQPQHF
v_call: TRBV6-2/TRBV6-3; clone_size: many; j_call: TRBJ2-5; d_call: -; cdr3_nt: TGTGCCAGCAGTTACTCGAGTGAGACCCAGTACTTC; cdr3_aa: CASSYSSETQYF